Below, one T cell receptor beta chain is given with its context. What it binds is not known. The table came from immunoSEQ multiplex PCR; TCRdb's copy has only in-frame clones and leaves some out. The data show some 450,000 clones, more than 70% seen once. This CDR3 comprises 14 residues. Trimming pared 4 bases from V and 10 bases from J, leaving 17 bases between. Germline V gene lookup returns CDR1 LNHNV and CDR2 YYDKDF (reference sequence). The data originate from a study of shared clonotypes between healthy human individuals. Overall study results and limits: Sampling involved blood alone; tissue repertoires likely differ.

Sample: PBMCs. The TCR sequence derives from a woman in her thirties or forties in good health. Some clones in this sample may be carry-over from other donors' samples. The chain couples TRBV15 to TRBJ2-1; D unresolved. The CDR3 coding sequence is TGTGCCACCAGCACAACCTGGACGGAAGCCGAGCAGTTCTTC. This gives the protein CATSTTWTEAEQFF.